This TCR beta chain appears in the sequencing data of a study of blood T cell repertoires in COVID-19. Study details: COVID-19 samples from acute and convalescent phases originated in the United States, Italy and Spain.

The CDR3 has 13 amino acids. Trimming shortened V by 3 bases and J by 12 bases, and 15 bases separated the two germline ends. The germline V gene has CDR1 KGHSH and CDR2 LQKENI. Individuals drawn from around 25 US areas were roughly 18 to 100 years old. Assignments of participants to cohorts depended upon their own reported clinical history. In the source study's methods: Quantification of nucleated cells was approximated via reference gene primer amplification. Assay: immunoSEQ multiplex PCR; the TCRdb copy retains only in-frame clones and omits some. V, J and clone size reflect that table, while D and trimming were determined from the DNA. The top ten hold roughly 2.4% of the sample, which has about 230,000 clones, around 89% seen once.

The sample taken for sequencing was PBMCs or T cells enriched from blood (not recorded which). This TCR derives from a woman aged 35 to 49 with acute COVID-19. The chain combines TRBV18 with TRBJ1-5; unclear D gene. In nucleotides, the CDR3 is TGTGCCAGCTCACCCTGGACTGGCCTAGGCCAGCATTTT. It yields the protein CASSPWTGLGQHF.